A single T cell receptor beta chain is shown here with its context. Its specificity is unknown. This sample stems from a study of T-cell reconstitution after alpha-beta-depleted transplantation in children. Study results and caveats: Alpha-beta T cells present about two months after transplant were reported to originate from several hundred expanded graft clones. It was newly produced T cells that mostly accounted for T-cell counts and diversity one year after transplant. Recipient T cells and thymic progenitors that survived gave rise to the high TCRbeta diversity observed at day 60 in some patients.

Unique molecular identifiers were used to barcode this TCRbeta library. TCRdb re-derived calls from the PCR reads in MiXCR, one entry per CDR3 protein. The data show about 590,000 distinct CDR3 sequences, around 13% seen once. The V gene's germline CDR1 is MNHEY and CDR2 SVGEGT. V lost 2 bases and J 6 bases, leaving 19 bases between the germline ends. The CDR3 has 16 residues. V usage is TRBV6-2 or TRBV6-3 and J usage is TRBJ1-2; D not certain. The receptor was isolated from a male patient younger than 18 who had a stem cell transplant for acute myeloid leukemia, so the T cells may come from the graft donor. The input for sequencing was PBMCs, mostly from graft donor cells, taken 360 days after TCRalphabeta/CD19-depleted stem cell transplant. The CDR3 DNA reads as TGTGCCAGCAGTTACAGCCCGCCACCTCGAGAGGATGGCTACACCTTC. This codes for CASSYSPPPREDGYTF.